This T cell receptor (beta chain) stems from a study of T cells in Graves' hyperthyroidism and ophthalmopathy. The TCR beta CDR3 regions underwent amplification using RNA transcripts as the source. A first-round RT-PCR of the TCR CDR3 used the HTBI primer set. A single record per CDR3 protein comes from TCRdb applying MiXCR to the multiplex PCR reads. Of some 720,000 distinct CDR3 sequences listed, over 15% are singletons. Germline CDR1 KGHDR, CDR2 SFDVKD. This CDR3 is built from 14 residues. V shed 6 bases, J shed 1 base, and the junction held 3 bases outside the gene matches. This clonotype was picked up many times. Across 18 months, stable Graves' hyperthyroidism was marked by no progression to ophthalmopathy. Patients aged 18 to 65 with hyperthyroidism were newly diagnosed, with duration under 2 months. Every diagnosis used clinical symptoms, serum thyroxine and TRAb, thyroid ultrasound and orbital computed tomography. The PBMCs had their origin in about 9.7 ml of fresh peripheral blood.

This receptor was obtained from a man aged 18 to 35 with Graves' hyperthyroidism. The chain employs TRBV24-1 and TRBJ2-3, with TRBD1 matching 7 bases. What was sequenced was blood. The CDR3 loop reads CATSYGQGTDTQYF. CDR3 sequence (DNA): TGTGCCACCAGTTACGGACAGGGCACAGATACGCAGTATTTT.